The sample holds a few counts of the clone carrying this T cell receptor (beta chain). The antigen remains unidentified. The sample comes from a study of beta chain features in type 1 diabetes. The CDR3 spans 14 residues. CDR1 and CDR2 from the germline V gene are SQVTM and ANQGSEA. Investigators reverse transcribed all isolated RNA, so they sequenced expressed TCRB transcripts. Naive, central memory and regulatory T cell samples averaged roughly 4 million reads. TCRdb's table, derived via immunoSEQ multiplex PCR, lists solely in-frame clones and lacks some. The sample holds 900,000 or so clones, roughly 16% seen once. Study outcomes and limitations: In these data, an HLA type influence on TCRB rearrangement remained unresolved. Type 1 diabetes patients showed a moderate but significant shortening of TCRB CDR3s in all four CD4+ subsets.

The receptor comes from a woman aged 18-29 years in good health. The specimen sequenced was naive CD4+ T cells from blood. The chain employs TRBV29-1 and TRBJ2-5, with 8 bases lining up with TRBD1. Matching the DNA end better, TRBJ2-7 makes the J call doubtful. CDR3 amino acids: CSVVVGQGAYEQYF. CDR3 coding DNA: TGCAGCGTTGTGGTTGGGCAGGGGGCTTACGAGCAGTACTTC.